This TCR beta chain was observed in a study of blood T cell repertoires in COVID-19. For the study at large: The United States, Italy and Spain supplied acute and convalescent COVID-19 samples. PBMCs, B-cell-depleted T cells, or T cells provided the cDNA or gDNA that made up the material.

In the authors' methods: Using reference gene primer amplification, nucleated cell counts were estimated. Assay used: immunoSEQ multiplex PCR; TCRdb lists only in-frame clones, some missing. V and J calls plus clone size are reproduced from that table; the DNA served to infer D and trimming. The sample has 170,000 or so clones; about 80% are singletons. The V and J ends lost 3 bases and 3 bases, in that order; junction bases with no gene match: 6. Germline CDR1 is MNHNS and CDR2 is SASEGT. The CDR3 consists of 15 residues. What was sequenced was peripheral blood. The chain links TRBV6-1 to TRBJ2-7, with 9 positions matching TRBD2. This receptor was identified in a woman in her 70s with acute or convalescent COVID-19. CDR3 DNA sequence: TGTGCCAGCAGTGATAGCCTAGCGGGACGCTACGAGCAGTACTTC. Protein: CASSDSLAGRYEQYF.